Presented here are 3 T cell receptor beta chains from one specimen sequenced in a study of cytomegalovirus exposure and HLA in healthy donors (dated by TCRdb to 2017 to 2019). The library was generated by the immunoSEQ multiplex PCR assay. TCRdb stores this immuneACCESS table with in-frame sequences only. Part of the clones is absent; in the studies checked, under half of the shortfall reflects unresolved V genes, and no reason is known for the rest. For this sample the table gives roughly 150,000 clones, of which just under 90% were detected only once. Of the sample, 4% to 5% is held by the ten largest clones. The sample taken for sequencing was PBMCs. The receptors come from a man younger than 35 in good health and CMV-seropositive.

This chain links TRBV7-9 with TRBJ2-7; 8 bases agree with TRBD2. Losses at the gene ends were 6 bases for V and 2 bases for J; bases not matched to a gene: 6. CDR3 length: 14 amino acids. Germline V gene sequence: CDR1 SEHNR, CDR2 FQNEAQ (reference sequence). The CDR3 loop reads CASRPSGLTYEQYF. The CDR3 coding sequence is TGTGCCAGCAGGCCTAGCGGGCTAACCTACGAGCAGTACTTC.

This clone was seen just once. CDR3 in DNA: TGTGCCAGCAGCTTATCTTCGGTAGGGACAGGGGGCAGTCAGCCCCAGCATTTT. As protein: CASSLSSVGTGGSQPQHF. The chain carries TRBV7-2 and TRBJ1-5; 12 nucleotides match TRBD1. Germline V gives CDR1 SGHTA, CDR2 FQGNSA. J was trimmed by 6 bases and V by 2 bases; bases with no gene match: 11. There are 18 residues in the CDR3.

The chain has TRBV7-2 and TRBJ2-5; a possible D gene is TRBD1 (6 bases). The CDR3 is 15 residues long. The germline V and J ends were trimmed by 5 bases and 5 bases, with 18 bases remaining between them. Per the germline V gene, CDR1 is SGHTA and CDR2 is FQGNSA. CDR3 DNA sequence: TGTGCCAGCAGCCCCGGACAGTCTTGGCACGAGACCCAGTACTTC. Protein: CASSPGQSWHETQYF.